This T cell receptor beta chain was captured by sequencing in a study of T cell repertoires in ileal Crohn's disease. The V gene end was trimmed by 5 bases and the J gene end by 2 bases; junction bases not matched to a gene: 14. The length of the CDR3 is 17 residues. Germline CDR1 and CDR2: LNHDA and SQIVND (reference sequence). TCRdb's table, derived via immunoSEQ multiplex PCR, lists solely in-frame clones and lacks some. The sample lists some 10,000 clones, about 76% seen once, with more than 4% in the top ten. This chain connects TRBV19 to TRBJ2-7, with TRBD1 matching 8 bases. Material: ileal tissue. This TCR was recovered from an adult with Crohn's disease. In DNA, the CDR3 is TGTGCCAGTAGTTCCAGAGGAATGACAGGGGCTACCTACGAGCAGTACTTC. Translating gives CASSSRGMTGATYEQYF.